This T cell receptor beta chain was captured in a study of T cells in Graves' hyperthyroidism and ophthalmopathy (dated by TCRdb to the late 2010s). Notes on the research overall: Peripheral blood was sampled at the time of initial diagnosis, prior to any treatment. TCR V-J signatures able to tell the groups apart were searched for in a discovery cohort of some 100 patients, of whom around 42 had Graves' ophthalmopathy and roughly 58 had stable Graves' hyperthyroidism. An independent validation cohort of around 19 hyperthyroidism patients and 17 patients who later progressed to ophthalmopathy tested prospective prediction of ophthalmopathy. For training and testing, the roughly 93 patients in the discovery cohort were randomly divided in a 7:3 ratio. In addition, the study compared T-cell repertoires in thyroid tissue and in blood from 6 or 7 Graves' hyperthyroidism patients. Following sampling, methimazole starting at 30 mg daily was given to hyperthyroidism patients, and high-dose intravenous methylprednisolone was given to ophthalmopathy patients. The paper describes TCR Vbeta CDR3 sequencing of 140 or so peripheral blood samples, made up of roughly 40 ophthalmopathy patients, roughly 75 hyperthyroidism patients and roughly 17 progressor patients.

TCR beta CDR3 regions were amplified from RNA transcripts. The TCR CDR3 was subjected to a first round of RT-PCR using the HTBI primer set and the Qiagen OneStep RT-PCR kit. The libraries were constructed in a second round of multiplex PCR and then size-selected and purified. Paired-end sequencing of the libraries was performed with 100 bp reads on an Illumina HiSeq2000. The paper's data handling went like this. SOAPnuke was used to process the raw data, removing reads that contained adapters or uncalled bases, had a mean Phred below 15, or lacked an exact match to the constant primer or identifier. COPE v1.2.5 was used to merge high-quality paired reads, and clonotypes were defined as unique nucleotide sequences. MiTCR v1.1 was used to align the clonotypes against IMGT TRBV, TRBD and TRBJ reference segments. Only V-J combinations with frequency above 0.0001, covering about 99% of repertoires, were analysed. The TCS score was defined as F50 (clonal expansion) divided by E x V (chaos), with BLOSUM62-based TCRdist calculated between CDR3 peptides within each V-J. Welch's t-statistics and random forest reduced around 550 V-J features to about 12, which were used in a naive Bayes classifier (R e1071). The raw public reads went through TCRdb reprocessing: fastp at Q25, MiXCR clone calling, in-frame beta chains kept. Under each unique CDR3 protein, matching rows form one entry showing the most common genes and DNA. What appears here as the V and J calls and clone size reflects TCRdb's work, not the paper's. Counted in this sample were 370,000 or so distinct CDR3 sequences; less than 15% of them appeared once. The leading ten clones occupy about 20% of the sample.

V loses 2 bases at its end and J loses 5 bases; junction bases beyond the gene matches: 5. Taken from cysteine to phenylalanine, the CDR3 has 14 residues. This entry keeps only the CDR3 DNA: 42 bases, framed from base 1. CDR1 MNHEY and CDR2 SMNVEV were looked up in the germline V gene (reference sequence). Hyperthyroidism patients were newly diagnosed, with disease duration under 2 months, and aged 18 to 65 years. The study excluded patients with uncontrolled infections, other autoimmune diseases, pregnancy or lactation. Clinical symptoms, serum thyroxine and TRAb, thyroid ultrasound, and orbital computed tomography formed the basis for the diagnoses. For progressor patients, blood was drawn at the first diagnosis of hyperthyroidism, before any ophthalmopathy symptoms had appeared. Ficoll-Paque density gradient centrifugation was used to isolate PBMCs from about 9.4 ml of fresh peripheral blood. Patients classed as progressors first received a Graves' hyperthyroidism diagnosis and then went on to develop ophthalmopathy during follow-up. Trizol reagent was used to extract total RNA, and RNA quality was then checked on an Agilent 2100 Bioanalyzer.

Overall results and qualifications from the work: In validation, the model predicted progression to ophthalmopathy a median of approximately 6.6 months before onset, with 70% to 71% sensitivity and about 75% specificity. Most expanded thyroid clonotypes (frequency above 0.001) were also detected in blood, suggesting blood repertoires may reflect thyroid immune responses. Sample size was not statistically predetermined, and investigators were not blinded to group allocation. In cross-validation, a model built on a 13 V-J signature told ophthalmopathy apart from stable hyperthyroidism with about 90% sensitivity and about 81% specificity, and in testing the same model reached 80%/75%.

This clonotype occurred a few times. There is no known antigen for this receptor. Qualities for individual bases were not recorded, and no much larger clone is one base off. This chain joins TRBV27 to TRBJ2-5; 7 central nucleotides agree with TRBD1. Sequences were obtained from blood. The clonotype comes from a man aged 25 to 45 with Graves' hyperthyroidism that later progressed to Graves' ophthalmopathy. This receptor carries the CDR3 CASSLLGGLETQYF. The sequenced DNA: TGTGCCAGCAGTTTACTAGGGGGCCTTGAGACCCAGTACTTC.